This note documents a single TCR beta chain sequence. Trimming took 7 bases from V and 7 from J, leaving 25 bases between them. There are 17 residues in the CDR3. This record belongs to a study of blood T cells in healthy people across ages. For the second PCR, which ran for about 7 to 11 cycles, a sample-barcoded 5' primer and a J-beta primer mix were used. Each CDR3 protein is one row after TCRdb ran MiXCR on the 5' RACE reads. The table records 710,000 or so distinct CDR3 sequences, about 20% of them present only once. The sequenced sample was blood. The sequence was obtained from a man aged 65-85 years in good health. V usage is TRBV12-3 or TRBV12-4 and J usage is TRBJ1-4; a possible D gene is TRBD1 (5 bases). CDR3: CASKHNGVRGEGEKLFF. The CDR3 nucleotides read TGTGCCAGCAAACACAATGGGGTTCGGGGGGAAGGTGAAAAACTGTTTTTT.